The TCR beta chain under discussion was sequenced for a study of Ad26.COV2.S vaccination and SARS-CoV-2 variants. Study-level background: A participant enrolled in the COV1001 Ad26.COV2.S trial arm provided the sample. Findings of the study overall: Recipients of either vaccine or placebo displayed similar breadth of non-spike TCRs.

The treatment denotes: around 19 received Ad26.COV2.S at low or high dose, single or two shots; several received placebo; per-sample allocation not given. Samples analyzed were those drawn on day 63 after the first vaccine or placebo injection. Donation was by an adult aged 18-55 years who was in Boston. Repertoires were generated with immunoSEQ multiplex PCR, while TCRdb's copy carries only in-frame clones and drops some. In the table there are hundreds of thousands of clones, roughly 91% of which are singletons. Notes on this clone: The antigen is not known.

Trimming cost V 0 bases and J 1 base, with 7 bases left between them. This CDR3 has 15 amino acids. The chain is built from TRBV23-1 and TRBJ1-5; no definite D call. TRBV23-1 is given ORF status, its function remaining uncertain. The sequencing here drew on peripheral blood, taken in a trial of Ad26.COV2.S vaccine versus placebo. The sequence was obtained from a person between 18 and 65 years old who received the Ad26.COV2.S COVID-19 vaccine or a placebo. CDR3 sequence (DNA): TGCGCCAGCAGTCAATCATGTGAAAGCAATCAGCCCCAGCATTTT. The encoded protein is CASSQSCESNQPQHF.